Below are 5 T cell receptor beta chains sequenced from a single sample in a study of cytomegalovirus exposure and HLA in healthy donors. The primer mix had 60 Vbeta and 13 Jbeta primers. The protocol was immunoSEQ multiplex PCR, while the TCRdb copy is restricted to in-frame clones and leaves out a portion. The sample has about 55,000 clones, around three quarters seen once. Input material: PBMCs. The receptors come from a female donor in good health and CMV-seronegative.

The chain couples TRBV7-9 to TRBJ2-3; 13 bases align to TRBD2. Per the germline V gene, CDR1 is SEHNR and CDR2 is FQNEAQ (reference sequence). The CDR3 runs to 17 residues. The J segment lost 4 bases and the V segment lost 5 bases, leaving 9 bases of the junction unmatched. The CDR3 DNA follows: TGTGCCAGCAGCCCCAAACGACTAGCGGGGGGCCCAGATACGCAGTATTTT. Amino acid sequence: CASSPKRLAGGPDTQYF. The complete variable domain, with remaining parts taken from reference TRBV7-9 and TRBJ2-3, reads DTGVSQNPRHKITKRGQNVTFRCDPISEHNRLYWYRQTLGQGPEFLTYFQNEAQLEKSRLLSDRFSAERPKGSFSTLEIQRTEQGDSAMYLCASSPKRLAGGPDTQYFGPGTRLTVL.

The V gene is TRBV2, the J gene TRBJ1-5; TRBD1 is a possible D gene (5 bases). Germline V gene data show CDR1 as SNHLY and CDR2 as FYNNEI. The CDR3 loop spans 15 amino acids. Trimming cost V 7 bases and J 1 base, with 14 bases left between them. CDR3 sequence reads: CASTGAGSSNQPQHF. Here the CDR3 DNA reads TGTGCCAGCACCGGGGCGGGGTCCAGCAATCAGCCCCAGCATTTT.

This clone was picked up a small number of times. The genes are TRBV10-1 and TRBJ1-1; TRBD1 might be the D (6 bases). The V end lost 3 bases, the J end lost 3 bases, and 8 bases lay between the germline ends. CDR1 and CDR2 (germline): WNHNN, SYGVQD (reference sequence). There are 13 residues in the CDR3. The CDR3 coding sequence is TGCGCCAGCAGTGACCCAGGGGACACTGAAGCTTTCTTT. Amino acid sequence: CASSDPGDTEAFF.

The rearrangement uses TRBV2 and TRBJ1-6; the match to TRBD1 covers 7 bases. CDR3 length: 13 residues. CDR1 SNHLY and CDR2 FYNNEI come from the germline V gene. Here the CDR3 reads CARRGGLNGALHF. CDR3 bases: TGTGCGAGGAGAGGGGGCCTCAATGGGGCCCTCCACTTT.

This chain uses TRBV2 with TRBJ1-2, with a weak D call TRBD1 (5 bases). V lost 4 bases to trimming and J lost 8 bases, with 17 bases between them. Per germline, CDR1 SNHLY and CDR2 FYNNEI. The CDR3 covers 14 residues. DNA of the CDR3: TGTGCCAGCAGTGTCTTAGGGGATGGAGGGGGCTACACCTTC. The encoded protein is CASSVLGDGGGYTF.